The 8 T cell receptor beta chains reported below all come from one sample, sequenced in a study of cytomegalovirus exposure and HLA in healthy donors. Use of 60 Vbeta and 13 Jbeta primers characterized the PCR. Profiled with immunoSEQ multiplex PCR; TCRdb holds only in-frame clones, not every one. The sample records some 150,000 clones, 65% to 75% being singletons. Sequenced material: PBMCs. These receptors all stem from a man aged 18-30 years in good health and CMV-seronegative.

The chain joins TRBV30 to TRBJ1-1, with TRBD1 matching 9 bases. The J segment lost 5 bases and the V segment lost 0 bases, leaving 7 bases of the junction unmatched. Germline loops: CDR1 GTSNPN, CDR2 SVGIG (reference sequence). This CDR3 spans 15 amino acids. This CDR3 is CAWSVTGGSLTEAFF. As DNA, the CDR3 is TGTGCCTGGAGTGTTACAGGGGGCTCATTAACTGAAGCTTTCTTT.

The CDR3 region is CASSIGGYEQYV. The DNA of the CDR3 is TGTGCCAGTAGTATAGGGGGCTACGAGCAGTACGTC. The chain joins TRBV19 to TRBJ2-7; unclear D gene. The CDR3 covers 12 residues. CDR1 is LNHDA and CDR2 is SQIVND in the germline V gene (reference sequence). The ends were cut back, 1 base at V and 3 bases at J, with 4 bases in the middle.

The chain uses TRBV5-1 and TRBJ2-6; D is possibly TRBD1 (6 bases). The V gene lost 0 bases and the J gene lost 2 bases, with 9 bases spanning the gap. Germline V gene sequence: CDR1 SGHRS, CDR2 YFSETQ. This CDR3 region has 16 residues. The CDR3 nucleotides read TGCGCCAGCAGCTTGGCCCCAGGGGCTGGGGCCAACGTCCTGACTTTC. Amino acid sequence: CASSLAPGAGANVLTF.

The chain links TRBV9 to TRBJ2-1, with TRBD1 matching 7 bases. Unmatched junction bases numbered 14, after V lost 3 bases and J lost 2 bases. CDR1 SGDLS and CDR2 YYNGEE come from the germline V gene. This CDR3 is built from 18 residues. CDR3 sequence: CASSAQSPGQLTYNEQFF. The DNA for the CDR3 is TGTGCCAGCAGCGCCCAATCTCCGGGACAGCTTACCTACAATGAGCAGTTCTTC.

In its sample, this clone was seen a few times. The J gene is TRBJ2-7, the V gene TRBV7-9; TRBD1 matches at 11 bases. V was pared by 4 bases and J by 4 bases, with 6 bases of the junction left unmatched. The CDR3 contains 15 residues. CDR1 and CDR2 from the germline V gene are SEHNR and FQNEAQ (reference sequence). This CDR3 is CASSSDRGRIYEQYF. The CDR3 DNA sequence: TGTGCCAGCAGCTCGGACAGGGGGCGTATATACGAGCAGTACTTC.

This sequence joins TRBV4-3 and TRBJ2-3; D uncertain. V lost 0 bases and J 2 bases, leaving 9 bases between the germline ends. The germline V gene has CDR1 LGHNA and CDR2 YSLEER. The CDR3 is 15 residues long. The CDR3 sequence: CASSQEERYTDTQYF. The DNA for the CDR3 is TGCGCCAGCAGCCAAGAAGAACGCTACACAGATACGCAGTATTTT.

This chain joins TRBV6-4 and TRBJ2-2; TRBD2 is a possible D gene (5 bases). CDR1 and CDR2 from the germline V gene are MRHNA and SNTAGT. This CDR3 has 14 residues. Trimming cost V 5 bases and J 6 bases, with 13 bases left between them. The DNA of the CDR3 is TGTGCCAGCAGTCAAGACACGAGGGCCGGGGAGCTGTTTTTT. This codes for CASSQDTRAGELFF.

V usage is TRBV6-1 and J usage is TRBJ2-7; TRBD1 matches at 7 bases. There are 15 residues in the CDR3. The V gene end was trimmed by 4 bases and the J gene end by 3 bases; junction bases not matched to a gene: 9. The germline gives CDR1 MNHNS, CDR2 SASEGT. The CDR3 is CASSAGTASYYEQYV. CDR3 in DNA: TGTGCCAGCAGTGCCGGGACAGCGTCGTACTACGAGCAGTACGTC.